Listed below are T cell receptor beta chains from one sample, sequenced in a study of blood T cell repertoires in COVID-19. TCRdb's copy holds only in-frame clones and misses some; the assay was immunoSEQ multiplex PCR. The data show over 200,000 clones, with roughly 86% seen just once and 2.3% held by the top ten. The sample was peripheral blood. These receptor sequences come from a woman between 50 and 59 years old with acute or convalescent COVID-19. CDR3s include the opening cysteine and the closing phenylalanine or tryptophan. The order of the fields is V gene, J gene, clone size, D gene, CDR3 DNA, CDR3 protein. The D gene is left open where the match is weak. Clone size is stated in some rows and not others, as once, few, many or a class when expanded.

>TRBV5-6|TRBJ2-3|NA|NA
TGTGCCAGCAGCTTGAGTCCAACCCCGGGCACAGATACGCAGTATTTT
CASSLSPTPGTDTQYF
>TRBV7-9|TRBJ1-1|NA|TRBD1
TGTGCCAGCAGCTCACAGGGGACCATGAACACTGAAGCTTTCTTT
CASSSQGTMNTEAFF
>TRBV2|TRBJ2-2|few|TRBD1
TGTGCCAGCATGGGACAGGGTACCGGGGAGCTGTTTTTT
CASMGQGTGELFF
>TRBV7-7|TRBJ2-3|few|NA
TGTGCCAGCAGCTTAGCGCCCGCTAATACGCAGTATTTT
CASSLAPANTQYF
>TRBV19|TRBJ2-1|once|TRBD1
TGTGCCAGTAGTAAGGGACAGGGTTCTTACAATGAGCAGTTCTTC
CASSKGQGSYNEQFF
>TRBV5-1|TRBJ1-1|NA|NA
TGCGCCAGCATCCACACCGGAGGAACTGAAGCTTTCTTT
CASIHTGGTEAFF
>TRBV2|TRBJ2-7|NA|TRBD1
TGTGCCAGCAGCCGCGACAGGGACGAGCAGTACTTC
CASSRDRDEQYF
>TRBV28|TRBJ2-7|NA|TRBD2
TGTGCCAGCAGTGGACCGAGAACCGGGACTAGCGGGTCGTACTACGAGCAGTACTTC
CASSGPRTGTSGSYYEQYF
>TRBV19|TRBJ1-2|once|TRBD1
TGTGCCAGTAGACGGACAGGGAATAACTATGGCTACACCTTC
CASRRTGNNYGYTF
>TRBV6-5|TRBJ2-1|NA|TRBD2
TGTGCCAGCAGTTCCCTAGCGGGAGGGCCATATGAGCAGTTCTTC
CASSSLAGGPYEQFF
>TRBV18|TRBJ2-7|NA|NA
TGTGCCAGCTCACCGACAGTAACCTACGAGCAGTACTTC
CASSPTVTYEQYF
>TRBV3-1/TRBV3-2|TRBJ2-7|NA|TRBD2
TGTGCCAGCAGCGAGGGACTAGCAGTAAACTACGAGCAGTACTTC
CASSEGLAVNYEQYF
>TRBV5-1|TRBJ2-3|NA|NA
TGCGCCAGCAGCTTTTTAGCGGACACAGATACGCAGTATTTT
CASSFLADTDTQYF
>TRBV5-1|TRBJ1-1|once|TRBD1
TGCGCCAGCAGCTTGTATGGGGTACAGGGGGCGCCGGCTCAAGCTTTCTTT
CASSLYGVQGAPAQAFF
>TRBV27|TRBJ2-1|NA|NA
TGTGCCAGCAGTTTCCAGGGGGCGCAGAGCGGGAGGACCTACAATGAGCAGTTCTTC
CASSFQGAQSGRTYNEQFF
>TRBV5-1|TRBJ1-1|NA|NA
TGCGCCAGCAGCGATGTAAACGGGGACACTGAAGCTTTCTTT
CASSDVNGDTEAFF
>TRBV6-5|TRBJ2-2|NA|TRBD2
TGTGCCAGCAGGGGGACTAGCGGATCCACCGGGGAGCTGTTTTTT
CASRGTSGSTGELFF
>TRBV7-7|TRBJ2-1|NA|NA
TGTGCTAGCAGCTTTGGAGTAGTAAATGAGCAGTTCTTC
CASSFGVVNEQFF
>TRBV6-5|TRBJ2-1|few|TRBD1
TGTGCCAGCAGCGAGACAGGGGGCAGCTACAATGAGCAGTTCTTC
CASSETGGSYNEQFF
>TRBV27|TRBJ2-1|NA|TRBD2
TGTGCCAGCAGTTTATCGTATTGGGGACTATTTCACAATGAGCAGTTCTTC
CASSLSYWGLFHNEQFF
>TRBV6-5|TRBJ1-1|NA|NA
TGTGCCAGCAGCCTCGTGGGGGCCCAGAACACTGAAGCTTTCTTT
CASSLVGAQNTEAFF
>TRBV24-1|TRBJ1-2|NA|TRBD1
TGTGCCACCAGTAGAAACGCTAAGGGGGCTGGTGGCTACACCTTC
CATSRNAKGAGGYTF
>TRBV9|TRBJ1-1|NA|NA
TGTGCCAGCAGCTTACGACAGAACACTGAAGCTTTCTTT
CASSLRQNTEAFF
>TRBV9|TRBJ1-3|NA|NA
TGTGCCAGCAGCCGGGGAGGGCTGACTGGAAACACCATATATTTT
CASSRGGLTGNTIYF
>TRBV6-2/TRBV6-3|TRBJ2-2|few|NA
TGTGCCAGCAGCCTCGACACCGGGGAGCTGTTTTTT
CASSLDTGELFF
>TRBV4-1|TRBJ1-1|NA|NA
TGCGCCAGCAGCCAAGGGGTCGTCCCCGGGACTCTCTTTGAAGCTTTCTTT
CASSQGVVPGTLFEAFF
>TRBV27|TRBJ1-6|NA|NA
TGTGCCAGCAGTTTATCGGACAGCGCTAGCTCCTATAATTCACCCCTCCACTTT
CASSLSDSASSYNSPLHF
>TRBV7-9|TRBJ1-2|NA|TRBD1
TGTGCCAGCAGCTTAGTGTCGGGACAGGGCTATGGCTACACCTTC
CASSLVSGQGYGYTF
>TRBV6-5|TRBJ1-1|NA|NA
TGTGCCAGCAGTTTCCAGGGCCTGAACACTGAAGCTTTCTTT
CASSFQGLNTEAFF
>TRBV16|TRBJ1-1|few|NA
TGTGCCAGCAGCCGCTCGACGTCTGACAGGCCCAGAATCACTGAAGCTTTCTTT
CASSRSTSDRPRITEAFF
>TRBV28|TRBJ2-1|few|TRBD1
TGTGCCATCTTAAACCGGGACAGAAACTACAATGAGCAGTTCTTC
CAILNRDRNYNEQFF
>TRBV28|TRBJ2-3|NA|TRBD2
TGTGCCAGCAGCTCAATCTGGGCTAGCGGGATTACAGATACGCAGTATTTT
CASSSIWASGITDTQYF
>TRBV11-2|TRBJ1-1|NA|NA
TGTGCCAGCAGCTTAGTGGGAGGGTCAGGCACTGAAGCTTTCTTT
CASSLVGGSGTEAFF
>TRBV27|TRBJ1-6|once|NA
TGTGCCAGCAGGAGCGACGGTTTCTCCTATAATTCACCCCTCCACTTT
CASRSDGFSYNSPLHF
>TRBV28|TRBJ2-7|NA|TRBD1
TGTGCCAGCAGTGCTACAGGGGCCACACCCTACGAGCAGTACTTC
CASSATGATPYEQYF
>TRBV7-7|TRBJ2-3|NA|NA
TGTGCTAGCAGCTTAACCCTCATAGGCACAGATACGCAGTATTTT
CASSLTLIGTDTQYF
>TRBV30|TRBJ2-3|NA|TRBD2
TGTGCCTGGACCACCACCGGACTAGGGGTTAAAGATACGCAGTATTTT
CAWTTTGLGVKDTQYF
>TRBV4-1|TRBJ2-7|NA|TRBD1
TGCGCCAGCAGCCAGCGACAGGGGGCGAGGGCGCAGTACTTC
CASSQRQGARAQYF
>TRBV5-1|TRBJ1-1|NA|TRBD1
TGCGCCAGCACCCCCCCGGGGACAGGGGGCACTGAAGCTTTCTTT
CASTPPGTGGTEAFF
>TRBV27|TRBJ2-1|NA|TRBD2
TGTGCCAGCACCCGCCGCCCGGGACTAGCGGGAGTAAATGAGCAGTTCTTC
CASTRRPGLAGVNEQFF
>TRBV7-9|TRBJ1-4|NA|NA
TGTGCCAGCAGCCCCCAACGTCAGGGGTACACTAATGAAAAACTGTTTTTT
CASSPQRQGYTNEKLFF
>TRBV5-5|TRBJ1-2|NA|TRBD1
TGTGCCAGCAGCCAAATGGGGACAGGATTTAACTATGGCTACACCTTC
CASSQMGTGFNYGYTF
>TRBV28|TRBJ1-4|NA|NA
TGTGCCAGCAGGTTACAGGTGGTTAATGAAAAACTGTTTTTT
CASRLQVVNEKLFF
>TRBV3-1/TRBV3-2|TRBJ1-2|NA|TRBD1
TGTGCCAGCAGCCAAGAAAGCTTGGGGCAGGGGGTAACTGGCTACACCTTC
CASSQESLGQGVTGYTF
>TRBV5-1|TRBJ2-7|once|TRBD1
TGCGCCAGCAGCCTACCCGTGGCAGGGGGCGGCGACGAGCAGTACTTC
CASSLPVAGGGDEQYF
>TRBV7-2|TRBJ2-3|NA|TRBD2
TGTGCCAGCAGCTTAACGGCTAGCGGGCTCGGGGATACGCAGTATTTT
CASSLTASGLGDTQYF
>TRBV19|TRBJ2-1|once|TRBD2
TGTGCCAGTAACGGAGGGAGGGCTTGGTACAATGAGCAGTTCTTC
CASNGGRAWYNEQFF
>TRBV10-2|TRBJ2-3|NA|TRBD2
TGCGCCAGCGGGGGGACTAGCGACACAGATACGCAGTATTTT
CASGGTSDTDTQYF
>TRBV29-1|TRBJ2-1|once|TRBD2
TGCAGCGTCCCTGGGACTAGCGGAGGGGCCTACAATGAGCAGTTCTTC
CSVPGTSGGAYNEQFF
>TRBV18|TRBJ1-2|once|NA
TGTGCCAGCTCACTATCGCAGGAGGGCCATGGCTACACCTTC
CASSLSQEGHGYTF